The 30 T cell receptor beta chains listed next were all sequenced from one sample in a study of OX40 agonist ivuxolimab in advanced cancers. Some clones are missing from TCRdb's copy, which holds only in-frame ones; the method was immunoSEQ multiplex PCR. The sample consists of about 18,000 clones, around 81% of them appearing once. The material sequenced was CD4+ or CD8+ T cells sorted from blood, taken in a trial of the OX40 agonist ivuxolimab. Receptor source: an adult with an advanced solid tumor such as melanoma, head and neck, liver or kidney cancer.

The chain uses TRBV5-1 and TRBJ2-7, with D possibly TRBD1 on 6 matching bases. The V end lost 1 base, the J end lost 1 base, and 6 bases lay between the germline ends. In germline, CDR1 is SGHRS, CDR2 YFSETQ. The CDR3 sequence is 13 residues long. The CDR3 loop is CASSLTGSYEQYF. DNA for the CDR3: TGCGCCAGCAGCTTGACAGGGTCCTACGAGCAGTACTTC.

The chain joins TRBV15 to TRBJ1-1, with 8 bases fitting TRBD1. The trim removed 5 bases at V and 6 bases at J, leaving 8 bases unmatched. In germline, CDR1 is LNHNV, CDR2 YYDKDF (reference sequence). This CDR3 has 14 residues. In nucleotides, the CDR3 is TGTGCCACCAGCGCACGAGCGACAGGGGCTGAAGCTTTCTTT. Its protein product is CATSARATGAEAFF.

Sample share makes this clone large. V is TRBV6-1 and J is TRBJ2-3; D unclear. The CDR3 spans 11 residues. Trimming took 6 bases from V and 4 from J, leaving 5 bases between them. Germline V gene data show CDR1 as MNHNS and CDR2 as SASEGT. The CDR3 nucleotides are TGTGCCAGCAGCCATTCAGATACGCAGTATTTT. It translates to CASSHSDTQYF.

The CDR3 sequence is CASSPTGGIYEQYF. CDR3 coding DNA: TGTGCCAGCAGCCCGACAGGGGGCATTTACGAGCAGTACTTC. The chain combines TRBV11-2 with TRBJ2-7; TRBD1 matches at 10 bases. The length of the CDR3 is 14 residues. Per germline, CDR1 SGHAT and CDR2 FQNNGV. Germline trimming cut 5 bases from V and 4 bases from J; bases unmatched to any gene: 5.

The V call is TRBV27, the J call TRBJ2-2, with D perhaps being TRBD1 or TRBD2 (6 bases each). In germline, CDR1 is MNHEY, CDR2 SMNVEV (reference sequence). Between the trimmed V and J ends, which lost 3 bases and 6 bases, there was a span of 14 bases. There are 15 residues in the CDR3. The CDR3 DNA sequence: TGTGCCAGCAGTTTCGGGGGCGGATGGGCCGGGGAGCTGTTTTTT. Its protein is CASSFGGGWAGELFF.

The chain has TRBV5-1 and TRBJ1-4, with 7 positions matching TRBD1. Germline V gene data show CDR1 as SGHRS and CDR2 as YFSETQ. The CDR3 sequence is 16 residues long. The V and J ends lost 0 bases and 5 bases, in that order; junction bases with no gene match: 7. The CDR3, as DNA: TGCGCCAGCAGCTTGGTGATGGCAGGGGGAAATGAAAAACTGTTTTTT. Amino acid sequence: CASSLVMAGGNEKLFF. The variable domain in full, with the rest retrieved from reference TRBV5-1 and TRBJ1-4, is KAGVTQTPRYLIKTRGQQVTLSCSPISGHRSVSWYQQTPGQGLQFLFEYFSETQRNKGNFPGRFSGRQFSNSRSEMNVSTLELGDSALYLCASSLVMAGGNEKLFFGSGTQLSVL.

The V gene is TRBV5-4, the J gene TRBJ2-3; 9 nucleotides agree with TRBD2. There are 15 residues in the CDR3. Trimming removed 2 bases from V and 7 bases from J; junction bases left unmatched: 8. From germline, CDR1 is SGHNT and CDR2 YYREEE (reference sequence). The CDR3 here is CASSFGGGARNTQYF. As DNA, the CDR3 is TGTGCCAGCAGCTTTGGCGGGGGGGCCCGGAATACGCAGTATTTT.

The chain carries TRBV7-2 and TRBJ2-2; D call uncertain. V was clipped by 1 base and J by 5 bases, with 5 bases between them. Germline V CDR1 and CDR2: SGHTA, FQGNSA. The CDR3 covers 13 residues. The CDR3 is CASSLGKTGELFF. CDR3 DNA: TGTGCCAGCAGCTTAGGGAAAACCGGGGAGCTGTTTTTT.

This clone is deemed medium-sized. The chain combines TRBV4-2 with TRBJ2-7, with D unresolved. The CDR3 contains 13 residues. With 1 base removed from V and 5 bases from J, the gap between germline ends came to 9 bases. CDR1 is LGHNA and CDR2 is YNFKEQ in the germline V gene. In DNA form, the CDR3 reads TGTGCCAGCAGCCAAGTCGGCGTCAACGAGCAGTACTTC. Translated, it gives CASSQVGVNEQYF.

CDR3: CASSLRTGDTEAFF. For the CDR3, the DNA is TGTGCCAGCAGCCTACGGACGGGGGACACTGAAGCTTTCTTT. V is TRBV7-3 and J is TRBJ1-1; D is perhaps TRBD1 (5 bases). This CDR3 is 14 amino acids long. Germline lookup yields CDR1 SGHTA and CDR2 FQGTGA. The V and J ends lost 5 bases and 3 bases respectively, with 13 bases between them.

The chain combines TRBV28 with TRBJ1-5; possible D gene TRBD1, 5 bases. V shed 5 bases and J shed 10 bases, with 18 bases lying between them. The CDR3 is 14 residues long. Germline assignment: CDR1 MDHEN and CDR2 SYDVKM. The CDR3 loop reads CASSPRGLGFPQHF. As DNA, the CDR3 is TGTGCCAGCAGTCCCCGGGGCTTAGGTTTCCCCCAGCATTTT.

V gene TRBV28 combines with J gene TRBJ1-1; D remains unclear. The CDR3 consists of 13 residues. Deletions cut 5 bases from V and 10 bases from J, with 17 bases between. The germline V gene has CDR1 MDHEN and CDR2 SYDVKM. The CDR3 nucleotides are TGTGCCAGCAGTCCCAATGCCCCAATAGGAGCTTTCTTT. Translated, it gives CASSPNAPIGAFF.

The gene calls are TRBV19 and TRBJ1-5, with TRBD1 as a possible D gene (5 bases). Between the trimmed V and J ends, which lost 2 bases and 1 base, there was a span of 9 bases. CDR1 is LNHDA and CDR2 is SQIVND in the germline V gene (reference sequence). CDR3 length equals 15 residues. The CDR3 coding sequence is TGTGCCAGTAGTATACTGGCAGGGAGCAATCAGCCCCAGCATTTT. This gives the protein CASSILAGSNQPQHF.

The chain is built from TRBV4-2 and TRBJ1-2, with unresolved D. This CDR3 is 16 amino acids long. The V end lost 3 bases, the J end lost 2 bases, and 16 bases lay between the germline ends. In germline, CDR1 is LGHNA, CDR2 YNFKEQ. Here the CDR3 DNA reads TGTGCCAGCAGCCAGGAGACCAGCGTCCCCAACTATGGCTACACCTTC. It yields the protein CASSQETSVPNYGYTF.

V gene TRBV19 combines with J gene TRBJ1-1; D may be TRBD1 (5 bases). The length of the CDR3 is 13 residues. Trimming pared 11 bases from V and 0 bases from J, leaving 13 bases between. Per the germline V gene, CDR1 is LNHDA and CDR2 is SQIVND (reference sequence). The CDR3 DNA sequence: TGTGCCTGGGGGGACGGGTTGAACACTGAAGCTTTCTTT. Encoded protein: CAWGDGLNTEAFF. Filled out from reference TRBV19 and TRBJ1-1, the complete variable domain reads DGGITQSPKYLFRKEGQNVTLSCEQNLNHDAMYWYRQDPGQGLRLIYYSQIVNDFQKGDIAEGYSVSREKKESFPLTVTSAQKNPTAFYLCAWGDGLNTEAFFGQGTRLTVV.

This clone was seen a handful of times. One base away lies a much larger clone, so this may be a sequencing read error. The chain links TRBV11-1 to TRBJ1-1; D is undetermined. The germline V gene encodes CDR1 SGHAT and CDR2 FQDESV (reference sequence). V was clipped by 3 bases and J by 6 bases, with 2 bases between them. CDR3 size: 10 residues. Here the CDR3 reads CASSFPEAFF. DNA of the CDR3: TGTGCCAGCAGCTTCCCTGAAGCTTTCTTT.

This rearrangement joins TRBV6-5 to TRBJ1-2; 10 bases align to TRBD1. Trimming cost V 4 bases and J 8 bases; bases outside gene matches: 13. The CDR3 totals 16 residues. The germline gives CDR1 MNHEY, CDR2 SVGAGI. The CDR3 reads CASSSPRTGGRGGYTF. In nucleotides, the CDR3 is TGTGCCAGCAGTTCCCCTCGGACAGGGGGAAGAGGAGGCTACACCTTC.

The chain has TRBV19 and TRBJ2-1, with 11 bases aligning to TRBD2. V gave up 5 bases and J gave up 4 bases; unmatched junction bases: 4. Looked up from germline, CDR1 is LNHDA and CDR2 is SQIVND (reference sequence). This CDR3 contains 15 residues. The CDR3 loop is CASSLAGGTYNEQFF. CDR3 nucleotide sequence: TGTGCCAGTAGTTTAGCGGGGGGGACGTACAATGAGCAGTTCTTC.

V gene TRBV10-3 combines with J gene TRBJ1-1, with a tentative D call TRBD1 (5 bases). Germline values: CDR1 ENHRY, CDR2 SYGVKD. Trimming took 3 bases from V and 1 from J, leaving 9 bases between them. This CDR3 region has 14 residues. CDR3 in amino acids: CAISDLTENTEAFF. DNA for the CDR3: TGTGCCATCAGTGATTTGACAGAGAACACTGAAGCTTTCTTT.

The chain uses TRBV28 and TRBJ2-6; D gene unclear. V gave up 6 bases and J gave up 2 bases, with 8 bases separating them. CDR3 length: 14 amino acids. The germline V gene has CDR1 MDHEN and CDR2 SYDVKM. Written as DNA, the CDR3 is TGTGCCAGCAGCCCACCGGCTGGGGCCAACGTCCTGACTTTC. Protein: CASSPPAGANVLTF.

The chain employs TRBV28 and TRBJ2-7; tentatively, D is TRBD1 (5 bases). V lost 3 bases and J lost 2, with 11 bases in between. The CDR3 contains 14 residues. CDR1 is MDHEN and CDR2 is SYDVKM in the germline V gene. CDR3 nucleotide sequence: TGTGCCAGCAGTTTTGGGCAGGGTACCTACGAGCAGTACTTC. Translated, it gives CASSFGQGTYEQYF.

V gene TRBV13 combines with J gene TRBJ2-7, with D possibly TRBD1 on 6 matching bases. This CDR3 comprises 14 residues. Trimming shortened V by 1 base and J by 1 base, and 8 bases separated the two germline ends. In germline, CDR1 is PRHDT, CDR2 FYEKMQ (reference sequence). The CDR3 here is CASSLEGVSYEQYF. In DNA form, the CDR3 reads TGTGCCAGCAGCTTAGAGGGGGTGTCCTACGAGCAGTACTTC.

The DNA of the CDR3 is TGTGCCAGCTCACCACCGATAGGCCACCCCCAGCATTTT. As protein: CASSPPIGHPQHF. This chain links TRBV18 with TRBJ1-5; D gene ambiguous. The germline V gene has CDR1 KGHSH and CDR2 LQKENI. Trimming stripped 0 bases from V and 10 bases from J, with 10 bases between. This CDR3 comprises 13 residues.

The chain couples TRBV5-6 to TRBJ1-5, with D perhaps matching TRBD1 (6 bases). The length of the CDR3 is 15 residues. Germline loops: CDR1 SGHDT, CDR2 YYEEEE. V dropped 1 base and J dropped 7 bases, with 15 bases sitting between them. The CDR3 sequence is CASSLWGQGTQPQHF. CDR3 DNA: TGTGCCAGCAGCTTGTGGGGACAAGGCACGCAGCCCCAGCATTTT. Full variable domain (rest looked up from reference TRBV5-6 and TRBJ1-5): DAGVTQSPTHLIKTRGQQVTLRCSPKSGHDTVSWYQQALGQGPQFIFQYYEEEERQRGNFPDRFSGHQFPNYSSELNVNALLLGDSALYLCASSLWGQGTQPQHFGDGTRLSIL.

V gene TRBV27 combines with J gene TRBJ2-1; D perhaps matches TRBD1 (6 bases). The length of the CDR3 is 15 residues. The V end was cut by 6 bases, the J end by 0 bases, with 12 bases between. Germline V gene sequence: CDR1 MNHEY, CDR2 SMNVEV (reference sequence). CDR3 DNA: TGTGCCAGCAGACCTCAGGGGAGCTCCTACAATGAGCAGTTCTTC. Amino acids: CASRPQGSSYNEQFF.

This chain links TRBV4-3 with TRBJ2-2, with a tentative D call TRBD1 (5 bases). From germline, CDR1 is LGHNA and CDR2 YSLEER. Trimming took 0 bases from V and 7 from J, leaving 12 bases between them. The CDR3 covers 15 residues. CDR3 protein: CASSQDSQADGELFF. The CDR3 bases are TGCGCCAGCAGCCAAGATTCACAGGCCGACGGGGAGCTGTTTTTT.

V and J are TRBV5-5 and TRBJ1-6; D remains ambiguous. V lost 0 bases, J lost 1 base, and 5 bases lay in between. The CDR3 extends over 15 amino acids. Germline CDR1 and CDR2: SGHKS and YYEKEE (reference sequence). CDR3 protein: CASSLGASYNSPLHF. The CDR3, as DNA: TGTGCCAGCAGCTTGGGGGCGTCCTATAATTCACCCCTCCACTTT.

CDR3 DNA sequence: TGTGCCAGCAGCTTAAGATTCGATGAGCAGTTCTTC. Protein sequence: CASSLRFDEQFF. The gene calls are TRBV7-9 and TRBJ2-1, with D unresolved. The CDR3 has 12 residues. Per germline, CDR1 SEHNR and CDR2 FQNEAQ (reference sequence). Trimming stripped 2 bases from V and 8 bases from J, with 7 bases between.

The J gene is TRBJ2-1, the V gene TRBV7-6; tentatively, D is TRBD2 (6 bases). V gave up 0 bases and J gave up 1 base, with 19 bases separating them. Germline V gene sequence: CDR1 SGHVS, CDR2 FNYEAQ. The CDR3 spans 19 residues. The CDR3 DNA reads TGTGCCAGCAGCTTAGCCCCAGGAGGGAACCCCGGGTCCTACAATGAGCAGTTCTTC. Its translation is CASSLAPGGNPGSYNEQFF.

This clone was recorded once. The chain has TRBV7-6 and TRBJ2-6; 15 bases line up with TRBD2. This CDR3 has 18 amino acids. Germline V gene data show CDR1 as SGHVS and CDR2 as FNYEAQ. Losses at the gene ends were 5 bases for V and 1 base for J; bases not matched to a gene: 3. The CDR3, as DNA: TGTGCCAGCAGCCCTGGACTAGCGGGGGGGTCTGGGGCCAACGTCCTGACTTTC. Its protein is CASSPGLAGGSGANVLTF.